The 27 T cell receptor beta chains below were found in one sample sequenced in a study of blood T cell dynamics during melanoma immunotherapy. Stated time point: week 3, after first cycle of checkpoint inhibitor. Using immunoSEQ multiplex PCR, the repertoire was profiled, and TCRdb retains in-frame clones only, with some absent. The top ten clones hold 5% to 6.5% of a sample with about 11,000 clones, roughly 84% of them seen once. Sequenced here: blood, sampled from a patient treated with checkpoint blockade. These receptor sequences come from a human donor with melanoma.

The sample holds a few counts of this clone. V gene TRBV7-9 combines with J gene TRBJ1-6; D remains unclear. Looked up from germline, CDR1 is SEHNR and CDR2 is FQNEAQ (reference sequence). Trimming removed 1 base at V and 6 bases at J, with 13 bases between. The CDR3 loop spans 16 amino acids. The chain's CDR3 is CASSLVPSPGNSPLHF. Written as DNA, the CDR3 is TGTGCCAGCAGCTTAGTACCCAGCCCGGGTAATTCACCCCTCCACTTT.

The chain joins TRBV11-2 to TRBJ1-3; D remains unclear. Germline CDR1 reads SGHAT; CDR2 reads FQNNGV. V was shortened by 0 bases and J by 2 bases, with 14 bases between the two germline ends. The CDR3 has 17 residues. CDR3 residues: CASSLDQVAGTGNTIYF. The CDR3 bases are TGTGCCAGCAGCTTAGATCAGGTCGCGGGGACTGGAAACACCATATATTTT.

This chain uses TRBV6-5 with TRBJ1-1; D might be TRBD1 (5 bases). V was shortened by 0 bases and J by 10 bases, with 12 bases between the two germline ends. Germline values: CDR1 MNHEY, CDR2 SVGAGI. This CDR3 region has 13 residues. CDR3 loop: CASSYSQGLGAFF. CDR3 DNA: TGTGCCAGCAGTTACTCTCAGGGTCTGGGAGCTTTCTTT.

The chain has TRBV10-2 and TRBJ1-5; a weak D match, TRBD1 (6 bases). The V end was cut by 5 bases, the J end by 7 bases, with 15 bases between. Germline-derived CDR1 and CDR2 are WSHSY and SAAADI. The CDR3 spans 14 residues. The CDR3 spells CASSPHGGGQPQHF. For the CDR3, the DNA is TGCGCCAGCAGTCCACACGGGGGCGGGCAGCCCCAGCATTTT.

This clone was seen only once. The chain is built from TRBV5-1 and TRBJ1-2; D is perhaps TRBD1 (6 bases). This CDR3 region has 15 residues. Germline V lookup: CDR1 SGHRS, CDR2 YFSETQ. Trimming pared 0 bases from V and 1 base from J, leaving 10 bases between. The CDR3 spells CASSLGTALNYGYTF. The CDR3 DNA is TGCGCCAGCAGCTTGGGGACAGCTCTTAACTATGGCTACACCTTC. The full variable domain, rest sourced from reference TRBV5-1 and TRBJ1-2, is KAGVTQTPRYLIKTRGQQVTLSCSPISGHRSVSWYQQTPGQGLQFLFEYFSETQRNKGNFPGRFSGRQFSNSRSEMNVSTLELGDSALYLCASSLGTALNYGYTFGSGTRLTVV.

This chain links TRBV7-2 with TRBJ2-5, with 8 bases aligning to TRBD2. Trimming took 0 bases from V and 6 from J; bases not matched to a gene: 12. There are 17 residues in the CDR3. Germline V CDR1 and CDR2: SGHTA, FQGNSA. The CDR3 here is CASSLAGRGGGMKTQYF. As DNA, the CDR3 is TGTGCCAGCAGCTTAGCTGGACGGGGGGGAGGAATGAAGACCCAGTACTTC.

The chain carries TRBV15 and TRBJ1-6; D uncertain. This CDR3 spans 13 amino acids. V lost 2 bases and J 7 bases, leaving 6 bases between the germline ends. Germline lookup yields CDR1 LNHNV and CDR2 YYDKDF (reference sequence). The CDR3 DNA is TGTGCCACCAGCAGACAGAGGAATTCACCCCTCCACTTT. It is translated as CATSRQRNSPLHF.

The V gene is TRBV7-2, the J gene TRBJ2-1; D is tentatively TRBD1 or TRBD2 (5 bases each). CDR1 and CDR2 from the germline V gene are SGHTA and FQGNSA. Trimming removed 4 bases at V and 9 bases at J, with 13 bases between. The CDR3 covers 13 residues. The CDR3 DNA reads as TGTGCCAGCAGCTCCAGGGAGTTGGGTGAGCAGTTCTTC. It encodes CASSSRELGEQFF.

The V gene is TRBV7-2, the J gene TRBJ2-7, with 10 nucleotides matching TRBD1. CDR3 length equals 15 residues. CDR1 is SGHTA and CDR2 is FQGNSA in the germline V gene. V trimming: 5 bases; J trimming: 3 bases; junction bases outside the gene matches: 7. The DNA of the CDR3 is TGTGCCAGCAGCCGAGGGGGACAGGGGAGCTACGAGCAGTACTTC. Its translation: CASSRGGQGSYEQYF.

The rearrangement joins TRBV7-6 to TRBJ2-5; no firm D call. CDR1 and CDR2 (germline): SGHVS, FNYEAQ. V dropped 0 bases and J dropped 2 bases, with 4 bases sitting between them. The CDR3 has 13 amino acids. CDR3 DNA: TGTGCCAGCAGCTTAGCGTTACAAGAGACCCAGTACTTC. It codes for CASSLALQETQYF.

The chain employs TRBV10-3 and TRBJ2-6; 7 bases fit TRBD1. The germline V gene has CDR1 ENHRY and CDR2 SYGVKD. This CDR3 has 16 residues. J was trimmed by 0 bases and V by 6 bases; bases with no gene match: 5. CDR3 sequence reads: CAIRGQPTSGANVLTF. CDR3 DNA sequence: TGTGCCATCAGGGGACAGCCTACCTCTGGGGCCAACGTCCTGACTTTC.

This chain links TRBV9 with TRBJ1-1; tentative D call: TRBD1 (5 bases). Between the trimmed V and J ends, which lost 2 bases and 2 bases, there was a span of 10 bases. This CDR3 is 14 amino acids long. Germline V CDR1 and CDR2: SGDLS, YYNGEE. The CDR3, as DNA: TGTGCCAGCAGCGTCGACAGTTTCAACACTGAAGCTTTCTTT. Amino acid sequence: CASSVDSFNTEAFF.

This clone was counted once. DNA for the CDR3: TGTGCCAGTAAGGGTCAGATGAACACTGAAGCTTTCTTT. It translates to CASKGQMNTEAFF. The J gene is TRBJ1-1, the V gene TRBV19; D is unresolved. V gave up 7 bases and J gave up 0 bases, with 9 bases separating them. CDR3 length: 13 amino acids. Germline V gene data show CDR1 as LNHDA and CDR2 as SQIVND (reference sequence).

This sequence joins TRBV11-2 and TRBJ1-2; tentatively, D is TRBD1 (5 bases). Germline-derived CDR1 and CDR2 are SGHAT and FQNNGV. The CDR3 covers 15 residues. V lost 1 base and J 4 bases, leaving 13 bases between the germline ends. CDR3 amino acids: CASSLVYRDGYGYTF. The CDR3 DNA is TGTGCCAGCAGCTTAGTATACCGGGACGGCTATGGCTACACCTTC.

The chain joins TRBV6-4 to TRBJ1-1; unclear D gene. The CDR3 runs 13 residues. V was shortened by 0 bases and J by 1 base, with 3 bases between the two germline ends. The germline V gene has CDR1 MRHNA and CDR2 SNTAGT. CDR3 nucleotides: TGTGCCAGCAGTGACTCCCCGAACACTGAAGCTTTCTTT. Translated: CASSDSPNTEAFF.

This sequence joins TRBV6-5 and TRBJ1-2; possible D gene TRBD1, 5 bases. The CDR3 runs 15 residues. V was clipped by 7 bases and J by 8 bases, with 23 bases between them. Germline V gives CDR1 MNHEY, CDR2 SVGAGI. The CDR3 DNA follows: TGTGCCAGCAACACGGGCGGAGCGCTGGGGGAGGGCTACACCTTC. Translating gives CASNTGGALGEGYTF.

CDR3 protein: CASSTSGRAPYEQYF. The CDR3 DNA sequence: TGTGCCAGCAGCACCTCGGGGAGGGCCCCCTACGAGCAGTACTTC. The rearrangement uses TRBV4-2 and TRBJ2-7; 7 nucleotides match TRBD2. The CDR3 spans 15 residues. The germline V gene encodes CDR1 LGHNA and CDR2 YNFKEQ. J lost 2 bases, V lost 5 bases, and 9 bases had no gene match.

CDR3 region: CASSGSTSGERYTQYF. In nucleotides, the CDR3 is TGTGCCAGCAGTGGATCGACTAGCGGGGAAAGGTATACGCAGTATTTT. The V call is TRBV6-1, the J call TRBJ2-3; 11 nucleotides line up with TRBD2. Germline V CDR1 and CDR2: MNHNS, SASEGT. This CDR3 spans 16 amino acids. Trimming cost V 4 bases and J 7 bases; bases outside gene matches: 10.

The J gene is TRBJ1-4, the V gene TRBV5-1; 9 nucleotides align to TRBD1. CDR1 is SGHRS and CDR2 is YFSETQ in the germline V gene. V was pared by 2 bases and J by 4 bases, with 3 bases of the junction left unmatched. The CDR3 has 15 amino acids. The CDR3 is CASSFTGGRNEKLFF. Here the CDR3 DNA reads TGCGCCAGCAGCTTCACAGGGGGCCGTAATGAAAAACTGTTTTTT. Complete variable domain (other parts from reference TRBV5-1 and TRBJ1-4): KAGVTQTPRYLIKTRGQQVTLSCSPISGHRSVSWYQQTPGQGLQFLFEYFSETQRNKGNFPGRFSGRQFSNSRSEMNVSTLELGDSALYLCASSFTGGRNEKLFFGSGTQLSVL.

V gene TRBV7-3 combines with J gene TRBJ1-1; no firm D call. Germline V gives CDR1 SGHTA, CDR2 FQGTGA. CDR3 length: 14 residues. V lost 6 bases to trimming and J lost 1 base, with 12 bases between them. The CDR3 loop is CASSPSGPNTEAFF. CDR3 coding DNA: TGTGCCAGCAGTCCAAGTGGGCCGAACACTGAAGCTTTCTTT.

V and J are TRBV4-1 and TRBJ1-5; 8 bases match TRBD1. The V segment lost 1 base and the J segment 5 bases; nucleotides outside the gene matches: 1. The CDR3 consists of 14 residues. Germline V CDR1 and CDR2: MGHRA, YSYEKL. CDR3 in amino acids: CASSQGDRYQPQHF. DNA of the CDR3: TGCGCCAGCAGCCAAGGGGACAGGTATCAGCCCCAGCATTTT.

This clone has just one count. The V gene is TRBV9, the J gene TRBJ2-3, with 7 bases identical to TRBD2. CDR1 is SGDLS and CDR2 is YYNGEE in the germline V gene. The length of the CDR3 is 19 residues. The junction had 16 bases not matched to a gene; V was cut back by 3 bases and J by 0 bases. For the CDR3, the DNA is TGTGCCAGCAGCGAGGGCCTAGGAGGGTGGCGGGGGAGCACAGATACGCAGTATTTT. It codes for CASSEGLGGWRGSTDTQYF. The variable domain in full, with the rest retrieved from reference TRBV9 and TRBJ2-3, is DSGVTQTPKHLITATGQRVTLRCSPRSGDLSVYWYQQSLDQGLQFLIQYYNGEERAKGNILERFSAQQFPDLHSELNLSSLELGDSALYFCASSEGLGGWRGSTDTQYFGPGTRLTVL.

This clone was counted a single time. The rearrangement joins TRBV13 to TRBJ2-6; D may match TRBD1 or TRBD2 (5 bases each). Trimming left V 0 bases short and J 1 base short, with 19 bases between. The CDR3 has 20 amino acids. The V gene's germline CDR1 is PRHDT and CDR2 FYEKMQ (reference sequence). The CDR3 reads CASSLGEGKLRMSGANVLTF. The CDR3 region has the DNA TGTGCCAGCAGCTTAGGCGAGGGGAAGTTGCGTATGTCTGGGGCCAACGTCCTGACTTTC.

The chain couples TRBV30 to TRBJ1-6; 8 nucleotides agree with TRBD1. The CDR3 totals 17 residues. CDR1 and CDR2 from the germline V gene are GTSNPN and SVGIG (reference sequence). J lost 6 bases, V lost 0 bases, and 10 bases had no gene match. CDR3 protein: CAWSVRTGSWGNSPLHF. The CDR3 DNA reads TGTGCCTGGAGTGTAAGGACAGGGTCGTGGGGTAATTCACCCCTCCACTTT.

The J gene is TRBJ2-5, the V gene TRBV9, with D maybe TRBD1 (5 bases). The CDR3 extends over 15 amino acids. Germline V gene sequence: CDR1 SGDLS, CDR2 YYNGEE. V was trimmed by 3 bases and J by 2 bases, leaving 14 bases between them. The CDR3 DNA reads TGTGCCAGCAGCGCCAACACAGGTAGTCAAGAGACCCAGTACTTC. Residues: CASSANTGSQETQYF. The full variable domain, completed using reference TRBV9 and TRBJ2-5, is DSGVTQTPKHLITATGQRVTLRCSPRSGDLSVYWYQQSLDQGLQFLIQYYNGEERAKGNILERFSAQQFPDLHSELNLSSLELGDSALYFCASSANTGSQETQYFGPGTRLLVL.

This chain uses TRBV7-3 with TRBJ2-1; no reliable D call. With 1 base removed from V and 10 bases from J, the gap between germline ends came to 11 bases. Germline CDR1 SGHTA, CDR2 FQGTGA. The CDR3 has 13 residues. The CDR3 loop reads CASSLSPLGEQFF. For the CDR3, the DNA is TGTGCCAGCAGCTTAAGCCCCCTAGGGGAGCAGTTCTTC.

This clone turned up a few times. The rearrangement uses TRBV6-6 and TRBJ2-7; TRBD1 matches at 11 bases. CDR1 is MNHNY and CDR2 is SVGAGI in the germline V gene (reference sequence). The CDR3 sequence is 15 residues long. Trimming took 6 bases from V and 3 from J; bases not matched to a gene: 7. The CDR3 bases are TGTGCCAGCAGGATCCGGGACAGGGGGTTCTACGAGCAGTACTTC. This encodes CASRIRDRGFYEQYF.